This T cell receptor beta chain was captured in a study of beta chain features in type 1 diabetes. General study points: For type 1 diabetes patients, VDJ junctions showed fewer insertions and more deletions. Moderate yet significant TCRB CDR3 shortening was seen in Type 1 diabetes patients in all four CD4+ subsets.

Every isolated RNA sample was fully reverse transcribed, so sequencing captured expressed TCRB transcripts. Clones were read by immunoSEQ multiplex PCR, and TCRdb kept only the in-frame ones, dropping some. The sample holds about 360,000 clones; 10% to 15% are singletons and the top ten take less than 0.02%. Comment on this clone: The antigen remains unidentified.

Germline values: CDR1 SGHRS, CDR2 YFSETQ. V dropped 2 bases and J dropped 4 bases, with 12 bases sitting between them. This CDR3 region has 14 residues. This TCR was sampled from a man younger than 30 in good health. Specimen: naive CD4+ T cells from blood. This sequence joins TRBV5-1 and TRBJ1-2, with D unclear. CDR3 protein: CASSFTGTGYGYTF. Here the CDR3 DNA reads TGCGCCAGCAGCTTCACCGGTACGGGCTATGGCTACACCTTC.